The entry that follows covers one T cell receptor beta chain sequence. What it binds is not known. No DNA is given; TCRdb re-called the 5' RACE reads and lists each CDR3 protein once. This sample contains roughly 180,000 distinct CDR3 sequences. This entry belongs to a study of T cells expressing NK-cell markers. The overall study: The authors derived TCR beta repertoires from sorted CD3+CD56+NKG2C+, CD3+CD56+NKG2C- and CD3+CD56-NKG2C+ T cells. Sequencing covered eight donors, seven HCMV-seropositive and one seronegative.

Looked up from germline, CDR1 is LNHNV and CDR2 is YYDKDF (reference sequence). The CDR3 spans 15 residues. Overall study findings and caveats: What remained unclear was the HCMV specificity of expanded NKG2C+ T cell clones. A few donors' CD3+CD56-NKG2C+ cells were dominated by the same clonotypes.

Sample: blood T cells: a sorted CD56 or NKG2C T cell subset, CD4+ or CD8+ T cells, or bulk PBMC T cells (not recorded which). This receptor was taken from a man aged 18-75 years in good health. The gene calls are TRBV15 and TRBJ2-1; the D call of TRBD2 rests on TCRdb alone, since no DNA is present to check it. CDR3 sequence reads: CATSRSAARGSEQFF.